Listed below are T cell receptor beta chains from one sample, sequenced in a study of blood T cell repertoires in COVID-19. Here immunoSEQ multiplex PCR was the method, and the copy in TCRdb shows in-frame clones only, minus some. The sample yields roughly 250,000 clones, 82% seen once. Sample: peripheral blood. The receptors here all came from a woman aged 60-75 years with active or convalescent COVID-19. CDR3s include the opening cysteine and the closing phenylalanine or tryptophan. The D gene is left open where the match is weak. Some rows mark clone size as missing; the rest say once, few, many or name a class of expanded clone.

>.|TRBV30|.|TRBJ1-2
CAWRTQGLNYGYTF
TGTGCCTGGAGGACCCAGGGGCTCAACTATGGCTACACCTTC
>TRBD2|TRBV13|.|TRBJ2-1
CASSPEGTSGGNEQFF
TGTGCCAGCAGCCCAGAAGGGACTAGCGGGGGTAATGAGCAGTTCTTC
>TRBD1|TRBV19|few|TRBJ1-1
CASSIRDRGPPRTEAFF
TGTGCCAGTAGTATCCGGGACAGGGGTCCCCCGAGGACTGAAGCTTTCTTT
>.|TRBV7-6|.|TRBJ2-5
CASKKVGLEMETQYF
TGTGCCAGCAAGAAGGTGGGCTTAGAAATGGAGACCCAGTACTTC
>.|TRBV21-1|once|TRBJ2-5
CASSTRQGRRETQYF
TGTGCCAGCAGCACCCGACAGGGCCGGAGGGAGACCCAGTACTTC
>.|TRBV18|.|TRBJ1-2
CASSPREGGYTF
TGTGCCAGCTCACCCCGAGAGGGTGGCTACACCTTC
>TRBD1|TRBV2|.|TRBJ2-5
CASQRGTGRQETQYF
TGTGCCAGCCAGCGAGGGACAGGGCGGCAAGAGACCCAGTACTTC
>TRBD1|TRBV9|few|TRBJ1-2
CASSNPGTGEESNGYTF
TGTGCCAGCAGCAACCCCGGGACAGGGGAAGAGTCGAATGGCTACACCTTC
>.|TRBV9|once|TRBJ1-1
CASNTAGSSTEAFF
TGTGCCAGCAACACTGCAGGGTCGAGCACTGAAGCTTTCTTT
>.|TRBV3-1/TRBV3-2|.|TRBJ1-3
CASSQDWGFGNTIYF
TGTGCCAGCAGCCAAGATTGGGGCTTTGGAAACACCATATATTTT
>.|TRBV19|.|TRBJ2-2
CASSTHTENTGELFF
TGTGCCAGTAGTACTCATACAGAGAACACCGGGGAGCTGTTTTTT
>TRBD1|TRBV30|.|TRBJ2-7
CAWSRGDRDIDEQYF
TGTGCCTGGAGTCGAGGGGACAGGGATATTGACGAGCAGTACTTC
>.|TRBV21-1|once|TRBJ1-2
CASSPCGRGNYGYTF
TGTGCCAGCAGTCCTTGCGGCAGGGGTAACTATGGCTACACCTTC
>.|TRBV3-1/TRBV3-2|.|TRBJ1-2
CASSQGIRDGYTF
TGTGCCAGCAGCCAAGGAATCAGGGATGGCTACACCTTC
>.|TRBV6-6|.|TRBJ2-5
CASRETGGGETQYF
TGTGCCAGCAGGGAGACAGGCGGGGGAGAGACCCAGTACTTC
>.|TRBV2|.|TRBJ2-1
CASSRGAGNEQFF
TGTGCCAGCAGTCGGGGGGCAGGAAATGAGCAGTTCTTC
>.|TRBV5-6|.|TRBJ2-3
CASSLAPSDTQYF
TGTGCCAGCAGCTTGGCCCCGTCAGATACGCAGTATTTT
>TRBD2|TRBV7-6|.|TRBJ2-2
CASSPPSGGYTGELFF
TGTGCCAGCAGCCCCCCTAGCGGGGGGTACACCGGGGAGCTGTTTTTT
>.|TRBV7-2|medium-sized|TRBJ2-7
CASSRDFSSYEQYF
TGTGCCAGCAGCAGGGACTTCAGCTCCTACGAGCAGTACTTC
>TRBD1|TRBV19|.|TRBJ1-1
CASSTRQGVHLDTEAFF
TGTGCCAGTAGTACCAGACAGGGGGTCCATTTGGACACTGAAGCTTTCTTT
>.|TRBV6-2/TRBV6-3|many|TRBJ1-5
CASSPNPGSNQPQHF
TGTGCCAGCAGCCCGAACCCGGGTAGTAATCAGCCCCAGCATTTT
>.|TRBV5-1|.|TRBJ1-1
CASSRSPGLNTEAFF
TGCGCCAGCAGCCGGAGTCCTGGACTTAACACTGAAGCTTTCTTT
>TRBD2|TRBV3-1/TRBV3-2|.|TRBJ2-1
CASSPIGQRGLAGANEQFF
TGTGCCAGCAGCCCAATTGGACAGAGGGGACTAGCGGGGGCCAATGAGCAGTTCTTC
>TRBD1|TRBV30|.|TRBJ1-2
CAWRTNRGGYGYTF
TGTGCCTGGAGGACCAACAGGGGAGGCTATGGCTACACCTTC
>.|TRBV9|few|TRBJ1-1
CASSVFDGDTEAFF
TGTGCCAGCAGCGTTTTTGACGGAGACACTGAAGCTTTCTTT
>TRBD2|TRBV27|.|TRBJ2-2
CASTGGRNTGELFF
TGTGCCAGCACCGGGGGGAGGAACACCGGGGAGCTGTTTTTT
>.|TRBV12-3/TRBV12-4|.|TRBJ2-1
CASSHSGGGEQFF
TGTGCCAGCAGCCACTCGGGGGGCGGTGAGCAGTTCTTC
>.|TRBV9|.|TRBJ1-3
CASGGEHSGNTIYF
TGTGCCAGCGGGGGCGAACACTCTGGAAACACCATATATTTT
>.|TRBV19|.|TRBJ2-1
CASSERGRNYNEQFF
TGTGCCAGTAGTGAAAGGGGTCGGAACTACAATGAGCAGTTCTTC
>TRBD2|TRBV10-3|.|TRBJ2-3
CAIRQASGGLSAGTDTQYF
TGTGCCATCAGGCAGGCTAGCGGGGGACTCTCGGCGGGCACAGATACGCAGTATTTT
>TRBD1|TRBV25-1|.|TRBJ2-2
CASSRRTGQGSNTGELFF
TGTGCCAGCAGTAGACGGACGGGACAGGGCTCGAACACCGGGGAGCTGTTTTTT
>.|TRBV6-4|.|TRBJ1-6
CATPVTGHNSPLHF
TGTGCCACGCCGGTCACAGGGCATAATTCACCCCTCCACTTT
>.|TRBV7-2|.|TRBJ2-2
CASSLFGVGTGELFF
TGTGCCAGCAGCTTGTTCGGGGTCGGCACCGGGGAGCTGTTTTTT
>.|TRBV19|.|TRBJ1-1
CASSNRRAQVTEAFF
TGTGCCAGTAGTAATAGGAGGGCCCAGGTAACTGAAGCTTTCTTT
>.|TRBV11-1|.|TRBJ1-1
CASSLVRDTEAFF
TGTGCCAGCAGCTTAGTCAGGGACACTGAAGCTTTCTTT
>TRBD1|TRBV6-5|.|TRBJ1-1
CATLRTGVGTEAFF
TGTGCCACCTTACGAACAGGGGTGGGCACTGAAGCTTTCTTT
>TRBD1|TRBV10-3|.|TRBJ2-7
CAIGGQGRDEQYF
TGTGCCATCGGGGGACAGGGGCGAGACGAGCAGTACTTC
>.|TRBV3-1/TRBV3-2|.|TRBJ2-1
CASSQDATSRYNEQFF
TGTGCCAGCAGCCAAGATGCGACTAGTAGGTACAATGAGCAGTTCTTC